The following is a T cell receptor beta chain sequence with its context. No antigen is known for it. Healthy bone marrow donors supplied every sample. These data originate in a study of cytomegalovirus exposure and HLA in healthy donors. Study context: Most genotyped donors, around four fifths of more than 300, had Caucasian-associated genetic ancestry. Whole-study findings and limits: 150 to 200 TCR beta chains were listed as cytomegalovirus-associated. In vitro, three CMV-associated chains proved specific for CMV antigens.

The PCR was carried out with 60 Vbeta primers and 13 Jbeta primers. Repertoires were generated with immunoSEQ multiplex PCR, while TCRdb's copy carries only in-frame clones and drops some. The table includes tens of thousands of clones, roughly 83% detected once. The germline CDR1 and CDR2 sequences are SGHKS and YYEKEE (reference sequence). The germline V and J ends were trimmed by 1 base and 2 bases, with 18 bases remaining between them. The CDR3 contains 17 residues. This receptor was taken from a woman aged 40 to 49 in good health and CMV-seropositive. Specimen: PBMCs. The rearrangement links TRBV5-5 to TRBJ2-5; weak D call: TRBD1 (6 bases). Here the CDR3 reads CASSLRAGVTPQETQYF. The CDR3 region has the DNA TGTGCCAGCAGCTTGAGGGCAGGGGTAACCCCACAAGAGACCCAGTACTTC.